This T cell receptor (beta chain) was recovered during a study of T cells in Graves' hyperthyroidism and ophthalmopathy. The CDR3 runs 15 residues. Amplified TCR beta CDR3 regions derived from RNA transcripts. Using the HTBI primer set, a first-round RT-PCR was run on the TCR CDR3. MiXCR, run by TCRdb on the multiplex PCR reads, gives a single entry per CDR3 protein. This sample yields 450,000 to 650,000 distinct CDR3 sequences, of which over 12% are seen a single time; roughly 7.1% belongs to the top ten. The sample holds one count of this clonotype. Since a much larger clone is just one base distant, this may be a read error.

The sample was blood. The chain combines TRBV12-3 or TRBV12-4 with TRBJ2-2, with D possibly TRBD1 on 7 matching bases. The receptor was isolated from a woman aged 18 to 35 with Graves' ophthalmopathy. This chain's CDR3 is CASSLVPRGYGGLFF. CDR3 DNA: TGTGCCAGCAGCTTAGTCCCCAGGGGGTACGGGGGGCTGTTTTTT.